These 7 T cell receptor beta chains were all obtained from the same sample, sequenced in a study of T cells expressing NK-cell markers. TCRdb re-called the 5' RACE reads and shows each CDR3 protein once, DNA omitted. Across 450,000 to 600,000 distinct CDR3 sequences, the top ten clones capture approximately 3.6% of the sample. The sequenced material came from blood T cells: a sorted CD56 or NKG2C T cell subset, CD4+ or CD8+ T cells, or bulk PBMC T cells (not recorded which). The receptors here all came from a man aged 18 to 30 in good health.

The CDR3 sequence is CASSYFSGSRNEQFF. V is TRBV6-5 and J is TRBJ2-1; TCRdb returns TRBD2, unconfirmable since there is no DNA. Germline V gene lookup returns CDR1 MNHEY and CDR2 SVGAGI. The CDR3 runs to 15 residues.

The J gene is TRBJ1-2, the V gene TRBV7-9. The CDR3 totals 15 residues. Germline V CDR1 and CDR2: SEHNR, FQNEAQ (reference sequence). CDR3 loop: CASSLAGRTAYGYTF. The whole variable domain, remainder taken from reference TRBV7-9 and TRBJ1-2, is DTGVSQNPRHKITKRGQNVTFRCDPISEHNRLYWYRQTLGQGPEFLTYFQNEAQLEKSRLLSDRFSAERPKGSFSTLEIQRTEQGDSAMYLCASSLAGRTAYGYTFGSGTRLTVV.

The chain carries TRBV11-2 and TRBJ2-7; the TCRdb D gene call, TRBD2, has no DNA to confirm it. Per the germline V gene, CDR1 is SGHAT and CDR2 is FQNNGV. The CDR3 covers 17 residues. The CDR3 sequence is CASSLEASGRPSYEQYF.

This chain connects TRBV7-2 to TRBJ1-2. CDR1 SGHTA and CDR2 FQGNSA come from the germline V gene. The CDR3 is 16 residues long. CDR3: CASRRGGDGTNYGYTF.

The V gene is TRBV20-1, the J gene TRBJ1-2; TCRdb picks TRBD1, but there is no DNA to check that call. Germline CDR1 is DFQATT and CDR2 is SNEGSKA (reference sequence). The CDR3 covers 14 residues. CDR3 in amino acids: CSARDRGQGYGYTF.

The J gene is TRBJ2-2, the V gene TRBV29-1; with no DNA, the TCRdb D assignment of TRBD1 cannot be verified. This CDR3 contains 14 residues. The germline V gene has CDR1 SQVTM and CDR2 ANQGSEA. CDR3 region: CSVEGPSATGELFF.

CDR3 sequence: CASSPLTGLTGELFF. The chain has TRBV6-1 and TRBJ2-2; TCRdb proposes TRBD1, but this gene call is untestable without DNA. Germline V gene data show CDR1 as MNHNS and CDR2 as SASEGT. CDR3 size: 15 residues.